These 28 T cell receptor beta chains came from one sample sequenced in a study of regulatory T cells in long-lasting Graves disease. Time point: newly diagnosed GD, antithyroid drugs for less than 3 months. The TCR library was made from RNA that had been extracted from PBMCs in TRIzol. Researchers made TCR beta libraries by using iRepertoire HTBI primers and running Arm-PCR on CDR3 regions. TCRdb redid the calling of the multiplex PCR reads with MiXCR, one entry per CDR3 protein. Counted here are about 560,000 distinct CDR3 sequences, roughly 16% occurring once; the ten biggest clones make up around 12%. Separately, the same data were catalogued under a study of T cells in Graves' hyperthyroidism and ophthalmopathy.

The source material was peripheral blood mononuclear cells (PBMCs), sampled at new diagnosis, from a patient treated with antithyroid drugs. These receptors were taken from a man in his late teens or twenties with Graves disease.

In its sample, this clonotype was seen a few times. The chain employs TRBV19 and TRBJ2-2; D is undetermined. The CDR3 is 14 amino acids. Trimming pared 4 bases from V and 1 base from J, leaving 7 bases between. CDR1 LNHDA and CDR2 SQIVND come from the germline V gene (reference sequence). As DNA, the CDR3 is TGTGCCAGTAGTACCGGACGGAACACCGGGGAGCTGTTTTTT. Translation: CASSTGRNTGELFF.

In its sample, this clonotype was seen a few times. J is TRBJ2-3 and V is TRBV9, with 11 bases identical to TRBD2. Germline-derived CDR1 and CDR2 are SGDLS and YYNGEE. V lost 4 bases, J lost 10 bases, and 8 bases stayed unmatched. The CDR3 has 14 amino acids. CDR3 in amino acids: CASSTGLAAGAQYF. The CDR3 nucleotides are TGTGCCAGCAGCACGGGACTAGCGGCCGGGGCGCAGTATTTT.

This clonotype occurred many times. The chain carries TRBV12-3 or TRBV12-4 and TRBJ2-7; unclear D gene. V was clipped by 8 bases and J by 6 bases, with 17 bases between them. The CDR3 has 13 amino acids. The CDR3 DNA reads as TGTGCCAGCTCCCGGTCCCTCCGTGGCGAGCAGTACTTC. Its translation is CASSRSLRGEQYF.

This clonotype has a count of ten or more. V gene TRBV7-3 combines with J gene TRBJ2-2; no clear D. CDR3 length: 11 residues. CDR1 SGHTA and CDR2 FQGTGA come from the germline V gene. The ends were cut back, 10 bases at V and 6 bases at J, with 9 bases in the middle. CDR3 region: CATRESGELFF. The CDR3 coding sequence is TGTGCCACCCGAGAGTCCGGGGAGCTGTTTTTT.

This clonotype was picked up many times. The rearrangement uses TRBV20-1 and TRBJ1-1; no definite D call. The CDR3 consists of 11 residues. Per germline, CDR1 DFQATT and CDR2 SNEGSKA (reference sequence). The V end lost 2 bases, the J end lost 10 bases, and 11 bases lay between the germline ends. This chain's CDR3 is CSARREFRAFF. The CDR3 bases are TGCAGTGCTAGACGGGAGTTCAGAGCTTTCTTT.

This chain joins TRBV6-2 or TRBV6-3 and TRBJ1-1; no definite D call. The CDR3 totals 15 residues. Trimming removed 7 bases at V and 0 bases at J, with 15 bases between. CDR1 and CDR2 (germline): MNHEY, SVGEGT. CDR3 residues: CASNYRHSMNTEAFF. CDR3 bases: TGTGCCAGCAACTACCGGCATTCCATGAACACTGAAGCTTTCTTT.

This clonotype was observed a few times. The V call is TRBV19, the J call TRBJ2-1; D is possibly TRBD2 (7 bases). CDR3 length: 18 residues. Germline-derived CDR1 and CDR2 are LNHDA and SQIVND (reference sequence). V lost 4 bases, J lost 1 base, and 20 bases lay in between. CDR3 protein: CASSSPFGGPGSYNEQFF. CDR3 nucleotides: TGTGCCAGTAGTAGCCCCTTCGGGGGGCCGGGTTCCTACAATGAGCAGTTCTTC.

The CDR3 protein is CAISSAGGIDNEQFF. For the CDR3, the DNA is TGTGCCATCAGTAGCGCGGGAGGGATCGACAATGAGCAGTTCTTC. The genes are TRBV10-3 and TRBJ2-1; the match to TRBD2 covers 9 bases. Trimming at V came to 5 bases and at J to 5 bases, leaving 7 bases not matched to a gene. The germline gives CDR1 ENHRY, CDR2 SYGVKD. CDR3 length: 15 amino acids.

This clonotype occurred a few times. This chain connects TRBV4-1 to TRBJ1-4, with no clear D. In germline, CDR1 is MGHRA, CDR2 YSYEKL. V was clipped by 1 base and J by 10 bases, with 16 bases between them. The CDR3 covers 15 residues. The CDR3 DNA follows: TGCGCCAGCAGCCAAGGGCAGGAGGGTTTTCGAAAACTGTTTTTT. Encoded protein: CASSQGQEGFRKLFF.

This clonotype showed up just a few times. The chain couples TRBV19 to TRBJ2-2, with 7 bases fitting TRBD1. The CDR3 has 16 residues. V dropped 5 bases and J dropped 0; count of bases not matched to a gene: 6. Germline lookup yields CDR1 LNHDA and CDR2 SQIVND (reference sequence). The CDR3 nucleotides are TGTGCCAGTAGTTGGGTTGGGACAGCGAACACCGGGGAGCTGTTTTTT. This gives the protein CASSWVGTANTGELFF.

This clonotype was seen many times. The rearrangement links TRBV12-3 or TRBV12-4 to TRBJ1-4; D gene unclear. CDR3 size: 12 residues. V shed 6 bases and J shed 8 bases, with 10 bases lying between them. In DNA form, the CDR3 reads TGTGCCAGCAGCCGAATAGGGGAAAAACTGTTTTTT. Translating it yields CASSRIGEKLFF.

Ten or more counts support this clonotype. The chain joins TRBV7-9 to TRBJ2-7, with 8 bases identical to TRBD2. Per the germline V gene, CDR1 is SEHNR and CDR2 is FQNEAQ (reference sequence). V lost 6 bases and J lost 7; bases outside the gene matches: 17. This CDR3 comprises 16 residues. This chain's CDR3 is CASRNGGARRLEEQYF. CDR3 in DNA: TGTGCCAGCAGAAACGGGGGGGCCCGCCGATTGGAGGAGCAGTACTTC.

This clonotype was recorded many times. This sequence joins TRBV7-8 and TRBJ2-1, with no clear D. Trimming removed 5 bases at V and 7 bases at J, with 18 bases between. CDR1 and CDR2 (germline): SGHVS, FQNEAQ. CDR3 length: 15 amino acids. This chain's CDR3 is CASSRRRSDGNEQFF. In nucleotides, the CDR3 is TGTGCCAGCAGCCGGCGACGCTCAGACGGGAATGAGCAGTTCTTC.

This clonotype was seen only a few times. The CDR3 DNA is TGTGCCTGGAGTGGACGGCTCTATGGCTACACCTTC. It is translated as CAWSGRLYGYTF. This chain joins TRBV30 and TRBJ1-2; D is unclear. The V end was cut by 1 base, the J end by 4 bases, with 7 bases between. The CDR3 is made up of 12 amino acids. Germline CDR1 is GTSNPN and CDR2 is SVGIG (reference sequence).

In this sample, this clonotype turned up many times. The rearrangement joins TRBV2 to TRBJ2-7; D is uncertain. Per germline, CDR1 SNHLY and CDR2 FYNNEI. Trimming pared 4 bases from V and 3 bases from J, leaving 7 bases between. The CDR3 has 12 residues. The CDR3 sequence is CASSAASYEQYF. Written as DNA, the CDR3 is TGTGCCAGCAGTGCGGCTAGCTACGAGCAGTACTTC.

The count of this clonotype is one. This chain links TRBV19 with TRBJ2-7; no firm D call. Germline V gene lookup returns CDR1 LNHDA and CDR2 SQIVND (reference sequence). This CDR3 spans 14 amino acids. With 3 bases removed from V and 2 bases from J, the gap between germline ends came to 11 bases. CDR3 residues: CASSILGHTYEQYF. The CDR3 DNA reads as TGTGCCAGTAGTATCCTGGGTCACACCTACGAGCAGTACTTC.

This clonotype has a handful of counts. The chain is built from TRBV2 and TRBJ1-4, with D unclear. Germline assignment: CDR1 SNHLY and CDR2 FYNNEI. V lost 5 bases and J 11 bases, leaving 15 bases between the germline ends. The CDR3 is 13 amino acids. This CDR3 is CASSYGLEGKLFF. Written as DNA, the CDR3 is TGTGCCAGCAGTTACGGACTGGAAGGTAAACTGTTTTTT.

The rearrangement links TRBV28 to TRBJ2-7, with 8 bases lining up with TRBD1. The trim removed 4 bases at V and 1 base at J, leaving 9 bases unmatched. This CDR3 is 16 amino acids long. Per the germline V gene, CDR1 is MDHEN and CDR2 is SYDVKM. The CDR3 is CASSSPPRDRSYEQYF. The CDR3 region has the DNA TGTGCCAGCAGTTCGCCACCCCGGGACAGGTCCTACGAGCAGTACTTC.

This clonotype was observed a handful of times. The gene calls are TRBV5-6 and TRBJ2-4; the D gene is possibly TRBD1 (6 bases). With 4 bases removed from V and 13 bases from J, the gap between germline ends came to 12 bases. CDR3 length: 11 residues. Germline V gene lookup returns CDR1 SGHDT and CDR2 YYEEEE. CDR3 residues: CASSQRTEQYF. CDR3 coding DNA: TGTGCCAGCAGCCAGCGGACAGAGCAGTACTTC.

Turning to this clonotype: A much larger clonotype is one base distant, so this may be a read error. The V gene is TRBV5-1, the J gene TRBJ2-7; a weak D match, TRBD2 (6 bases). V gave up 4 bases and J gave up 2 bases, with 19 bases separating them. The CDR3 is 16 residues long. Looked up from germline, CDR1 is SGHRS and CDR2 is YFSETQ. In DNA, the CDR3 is TGCGCCAGCAGCCTCACAGGTGCTAGCGACACCTACGAGCAGTACTTC. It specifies CASSLTGASDTYEQYF.

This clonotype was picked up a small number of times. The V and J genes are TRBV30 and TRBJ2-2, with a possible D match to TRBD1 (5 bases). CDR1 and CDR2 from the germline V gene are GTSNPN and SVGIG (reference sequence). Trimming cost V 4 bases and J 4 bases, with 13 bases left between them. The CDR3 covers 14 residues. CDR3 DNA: TGTGCCTGGATTCGCGCAGGGATCACCGGGGAGCTGTTTTTT. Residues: CAWIRAGITGELFF.

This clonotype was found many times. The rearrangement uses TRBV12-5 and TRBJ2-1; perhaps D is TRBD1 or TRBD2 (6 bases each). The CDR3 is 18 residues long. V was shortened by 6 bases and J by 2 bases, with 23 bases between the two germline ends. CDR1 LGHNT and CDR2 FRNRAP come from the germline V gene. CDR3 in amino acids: CASGHPPGASPAYNEQFF. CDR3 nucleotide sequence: TGTGCTAGTGGCCATCCTCCGGGGGCCAGCCCCGCCTACAATGAGCAGTTCTTC.

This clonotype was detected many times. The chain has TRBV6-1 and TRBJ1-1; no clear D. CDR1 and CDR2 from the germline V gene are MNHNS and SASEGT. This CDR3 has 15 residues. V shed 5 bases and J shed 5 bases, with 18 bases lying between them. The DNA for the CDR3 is TGTGCCAGCAGTACGCAGGACGCCCGGTGGACTGAAGCTTTCTTT. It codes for CASSTQDARWTEAFF.

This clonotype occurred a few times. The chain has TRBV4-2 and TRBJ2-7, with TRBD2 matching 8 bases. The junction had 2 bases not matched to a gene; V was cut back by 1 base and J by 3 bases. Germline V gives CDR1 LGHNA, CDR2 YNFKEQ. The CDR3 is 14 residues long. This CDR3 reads CASSQGLARYEQYF. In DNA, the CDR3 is TGTGCCAGCAGCCAAGGACTAGCGCGCTACGAGCAGTACTTC.

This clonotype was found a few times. The DNA for the CDR3 is TGTGCCAGCCTGAAGCGCACTGAAGCTTTCTTT. Protein: CASLKRTEAFF. J is TRBJ1-1 and V is TRBV18; no clear D. Germline assignment: CDR1 KGHSH and CDR2 LQKENI. The CDR3 has 11 residues. V lost 8 bases and J 4 bases, leaving 8 bases between the germline ends.

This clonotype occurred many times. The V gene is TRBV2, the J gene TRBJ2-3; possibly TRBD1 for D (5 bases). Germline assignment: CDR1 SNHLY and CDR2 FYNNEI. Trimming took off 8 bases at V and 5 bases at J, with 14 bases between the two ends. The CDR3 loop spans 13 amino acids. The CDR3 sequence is CASPGKGRDTQYF. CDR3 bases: TGTGCCAGCCCTGGGAAGGGGCGAGATACGCAGTATTTT.

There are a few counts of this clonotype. The CDR3 DNA is TGTGCCACCAGCAGATTGGAACGGCTCAGCACAGATACGCAGTATTTT. It specifies CATSRLERLSTDTQYF. The chain recombines TRBV15 with TRBJ2-3; D not certain. The CDR3 loop spans 16 amino acids. Germline V gene lookup returns CDR1 LNHNV and CDR2 YYDKDF (reference sequence). Deletions cut 2 bases from V and 0 bases from J, with 12 bases between.

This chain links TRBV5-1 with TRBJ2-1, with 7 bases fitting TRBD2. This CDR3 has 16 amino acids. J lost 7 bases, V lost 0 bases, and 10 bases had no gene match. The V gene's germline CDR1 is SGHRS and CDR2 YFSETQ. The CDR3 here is CASSLDIQPAGNEQFF. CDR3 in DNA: TGCGCCAGCAGCTTGGATATTCAGCCAGCGGGAAATGAGCAGTTCTTC.